Below are 13 T cell receptor beta chains sequenced from a single sample in a study of monozygotic twins with inflammatory bowel disease. TCRdb reanalyzed the 5' RACE reads and collapses them to one entry per CDR3 protein, without DNA. Its clone listing holds approximately 420,000 distinct CDR3 sequences. Sequencing was carried out using blood. These receptors all come from a human donor with ulcerative colitis or Crohn's disease, or a healthy co-twin of an affected twin (not recorded which).

The chain carries TRBV24-1 and TRBJ2-1; TCRdb's assignment of TRBD1 cannot be checked, as there is no DNA. This CDR3 has 13 amino acids. The germline V gene encodes CDR1 KGHDR and CDR2 SFDVKD. The CDR3 region is CAASGGRYNEQFF.

The V call is TRBV2, the J call TRBJ2-3; TCRdb indicates TRBD1, and absent DNA this call remains unverified. This CDR3 region has 13 residues. CDR1 and CDR2 from the germline V gene are SNHLY and FYNNEI. The CDR3 region is CASNRGLTDTQYF. The full variable domain, in which reference TRBV2 and TRBJ2-3 provide the parts outside the CDR3, is EPEVTQTPSHQVTQMGQEVILRCVPISNHLYFYWYRQILGQKVEFLVSFYNNEISEKSEIFDDQFSVERPDGSNFTLKIRSTKLEDSAMYFCASNRGLTDTQYFGPGTRLTVL.

The chain combines TRBV11-2 with TRBJ1-1; TCRdb selects TRBD1, and the lack of DNA leaves this call unchecked. In germline, CDR1 is SGHAT, CDR2 FQNNGV. This CDR3 has 13 amino acids. The CDR3 spells CASSLDPAGGTFF.

This rearrangement joins TRBV28 to TRBJ1-5. Germline V gene sequence: CDR1 MDHEN, CDR2 SYDVKM. CDR3 length equals 14 residues. The CDR3 protein is CASSLGGSIQPQHF.

The J gene is TRBJ1-5, the V gene TRBV5-1; TCRdb returns TRBD1, unconfirmable since there is no DNA. Germline CDR1 reads SGHRS; CDR2 reads YFSETQ. This CDR3 contains 15 residues. The CDR3 here is CASSLGGAGNQPQHF.

The rearrangement joins TRBV12-3 or TRBV12-4 to TRBJ2-5. The CDR3 spans 12 residues. CDR3 residues: CASSLSGETQYF.

V gene TRBV5-1 combines with J gene TRBJ2-3; TCRdb outputs TRBD1, but without DNA this stays unchecked. The CDR3 spans 16 residues. The germline V gene encodes CDR1 SGHRS and CDR2 YFSETQ. CDR3 protein: CASSQWDPPSTDTQYF.

The chain links TRBV9 to TRBJ2-2; TCRdb outputs TRBD2, but without DNA this stays unchecked. The CDR3 spans 14 residues. CDR1 and CDR2 from the germline V gene are SGDLS and YYNGEE. CDR3 sequence: CASSTSGDTGELFF. The variable domain in full, with the rest retrieved from reference TRBV9 and TRBJ2-2, is DSGVTQTPKHLITATGQRVTLRCSPRSGDLSVYWYQQSLDQGLQFLIQYYNGEERAKGNILERFSAQQFPDLHSELNLSSLELGDSALYFCASSTSGDTGELFFGEGSRLTVL.

V and J are TRBV7-6 and TRBJ2-7; TCRdb proposes TRBD1, but this gene call is untestable without DNA. The CDR3 is 15 residues long. Germline V gene data show CDR1 as SGHVS and CDR2 as FNYEAQ. The CDR3 sequence is CASTPFSGDSYEQYF. The full variable domain, its missing parts supplied by reference TRBV7-6 and TRBJ2-7, is GAGVSQSPRYKVTKRGQDVALRCDPISGHVSLYWYRQALGQGPEFLTYFNYEAQQDKSGLPNDRFSAERPEGSISTLTIQRTEQRDSAMYRCASTPFSGDSYEQYFGPGTRLTVT.

This chain links TRBV7-2 with TRBJ2-7; absent DNA, TCRdb's TRBD1 call cannot be checked. Looked up from germline, CDR1 is SGHTA and CDR2 is FQGNSA. The CDR3 is made up of 13 amino acids. The CDR3 is CASSLPEGGEQYF. Full variable domain (remainder filled in from reference TRBV7-2 and TRBJ2-7): GAGVSQSPSNKVTEKGKDVELRCDPISGHTALYWYRQSLGQGLEFLIYFQGNSAPDKSGLPSDRFSAERTGGSVSTLTIQRTQQEDSAVYLCASSLPEGGEQYFGPGTRLTVT.

V gene TRBV9 combines with J gene TRBJ2-7. The CDR3 is 15 residues long. Germline V gene lookup returns CDR1 SGDLS and CDR2 YYNGEE. The CDR3 is CASSVDRDSYYEQYF.

The J gene is TRBJ2-6, the V gene TRBV27. The CDR3 has 17 residues. Germline V lookup: CDR1 MNHEY, CDR2 SMNVEV (reference sequence). This chain's CDR3 is CASSQFVQPSGANVLTF.

This chain joins TRBV20-1 and TRBJ1-4; the D call of TRBD1 rests on TCRdb alone, since no DNA is present to check it. From germline, CDR1 is DFQATT and CDR2 SNEGSKA (reference sequence). The CDR3 consists of 16 residues. The CDR3 region is CSARDPGGRLGEKLFF.